This is a list of T cell receptor beta chains from one sample in a study of siplizumab effects on memory and regulatory T cells. These receptors have no known antigen. TCRdb's table, derived via immunoSEQ multiplex PCR, lists solely in-frame clones and lacks some. The sample yields about 18,000 clones, about 45% seen once. Sequencing was done on a sample of CFSE-low (dividing) CD4+ T cells sorted from an allogeneic mixed lymphocyte reaction. These receptors were obtained from a human donor in good health; the cells came from an allogeneic mixed lymphocyte reaction. Some clones in this sample may be carry-over from other donors' samples. Each CDR3 is given with its conserved first and last residue. The D gene is left open where the match is weak. Clone sizes are given selectively: once, few, many, or a class where the clone is expanded.

d_call	v_call	j_call	clone_size	cdr3_aa	cdr3_nt
-	TRBV5-1	TRBJ1-3	few	CASSSMAGLSGNTIYF	TGCGCCAGCAGCTCGATGGCAGGGCTCTCTGGAAACACCATATATTTT
-	TRBV27	TRBJ2-1	few	CASSSGKLFYNEQFF	TGTGCCAGCAGTTCCGGTAAGCTATTCTACAATGAGCAGTTCTTC
-	TRBV14	TRBJ2-1	few	CASSQEGRGRGEQFF	TGTGCCAGCAGCCAAGAAGGAAGGGGCCGGGGTGAGCAGTTCTTC
-	TRBV7-8	TRBJ1-3	-	CASSLAGAGGNTIYF	TGTGCCAGCAGCTTAGCAGGGGCCGGGGGAAACACCATATATTTT
-	TRBV16	TRBJ1-1	few	CASSRRQVNTEAFF	TGTGCCAGCAGCCGACGACAAGTGAACACTGAAGCTTTCTTT
-	TRBV18	TRBJ1-2	few	CASSPLRDYGYTF	TGTGCCAGCTCACCACTCCGGGACTATGGCTACACCTTC
-	TRBV7-2	TRBJ2-5	many	CASSLVSGETQYF	TGTGCCAGCAGCTTAGTTTCGGGAGAGACCCAGTACTTC
TRBD2	TRBV5-1	TRBJ2-5	-	CASKSPGGETQYF	TGCGCCAGCAAATCTCCGGGGGGTGAGACCCAGTACTTC
TRBD1	TRBV7-9	TRBJ2-1	once	CASRRQGASYNEQFF	TGTGCCAGCAGGAGACAGGGGGCTTCCTACAATGAGCAGTTCTTC
TRBD1	TRBV6-6	TRBJ1-2	-	CASSFGQGYGYTF	TGTGCCAGCAGTTTCGGACAGGGCTATGGCTACACCTTC
-	TRBV14	TRBJ2-2	-	CASSQASLTSGELFF	TGTGCCAGCAGCCAGGCCTCTCTCACCTCCGGGGAGCTGTTTTTT
-	TRBV5-1	TRBJ2-7	-	CASSLIQGRMDEQYF	TGCGCCAGCAGCTTAATACAGGGACGAATGGACGAGCAGTACTTC
TRBD1	TRBV19	TRBJ1-2	-	CASSSQGAGYGYTF	TGTGCCAGTAGTTCACAGGGGGCTGGCTATGGCTACACCTTC
TRBD2	TRBV27	TRBJ2-7	-	CASSSDPGLAREQYF	TGTGCCAGCAGTTCGGACCCGGGACTAGCGCGCGAGCAGTACTTC
TRBD1	TRBV18	TRBJ1-2	medium-sized	CASSPIGQGNYGYTF	TGTGCCAGCTCACCCATAGGACAGGGAAACTATGGCTACACCTTC
-	TRBV5-1	TRBJ1-2	-	CASRVSWGNYGYTF	TGCGCCAGCAGGGTCTCCTGGGGAAACTATGGCTACACCTTC
-	TRBV27	TRBJ1-5	-	CASSLSGGDGRPQHF	TGTGCCAGCAGTTTATCGGGGGGTGACGGCCGGCCCCAGCATTTT
-	TRBV7-3	TRBJ2-7	-	CASSPGPAYYEQYF	TGTGCCAGCAGCCCTGGCCCAGCCTACTACGAGCAGTACTTC
TRBD2	TRBV7-2	TRBJ2-1	-	CASSLFRLAGGNEQFF	TGTGCCAGCAGCTTGTTTCGGCTAGCGGGGGGTAATGAGCAGTTCTTC
TRBD2	TRBV18	TRBJ2-1	-	CASSPLPSSGVYNEQFF	TGTGCCAGCTCACCTCTCCCATCTAGCGGGGTTTACAATGAGCAGTTCTTC
TRBD2	TRBV5-1	TRBJ2-3	few	CASSLIPRLAGTQYF	TGCGCCAGCAGCTTGATCCCCAGACTAGCGGGGACTCAGTATTTT
-	TRBV6-1	TRBJ2-1	-	CATYDSGSYNEQFF	TGTGCCACTTACGACTCTGGCTCCTACAATGAGCAGTTCTTC
-	TRBV19	TRBJ1-1	medium-sized	CASSKSRTEAFF	TGTGCCAGTAGTAAGAGTAGGACTGAAGCTTTCTTT
TRBD2	TRBV9	TRBJ2-7	-	CASSVGTSRPYEQYF	TGTGCCAGCAGCGTCGGGACTAGCCGCCCCTACGAGCAGTACTTC
TRBD2	TRBV7-3	TRBJ2-2	-	CASRFEASGNTGELFF	TGTGCCAGCAGGTTTGAGGCTAGCGGGAACACCGGGGAGCTGTTTTTT
TRBD2	TRBV9	TRBJ2-1	few	CASSVVGRGDEQFF	TGTGCCAGCAGCGTAGTCGGGAGGGGCGATGAGCAGTTCTTC
TRBD2	TRBV14	TRBJ2-7	-	CASSQDCFLAEKTYEQYF	TGTGCCAGCAGCCAAGATTGTTTTCTAGCGGAGAAGACCTACGAGCAGTACTTC
-	TRBV5-1	TRBJ2-3	-	CASSAGAGSQYF	TGCGCCAGCAGTGCGGGCGCAGGGTCGCAGTATTTT
TRBD1	TRBV19	TRBJ2-7	many	CASGPRQGGYEQYF	TGTGCCAGTGGGCCGAGACAGGGTGGCTACGAGCAGTACTTC
-	TRBV11-2	TRBJ2-7	few	CASSFTGFPENEQYF	TGTGCCAGCAGCTTTACGGGTTTCCCTGAGAACGAGCAGTACTTC
-	TRBV19	TRBJ1-3	few	CASIRGGTGNTIYF	TGTGCCAGTATACGGGGGGGCACTGGAAACACCATATATTTT
-	TRBV6-5	TRBJ2-6	few	CASSSTGSGANVLTF	TGTGCCAGCAGTTCGACGGGCTCTGGGGCCAACGTCCTGACTTTC
-	TRBV7-9	TRBJ1-2	-	CASSFAVGGYTF	TGTGCCAGCAGCTTCGCGGTCGGTGGCTACACCTTC
TRBD1	TRBV25-1	TRBJ2-5	-	CASSRQGVKTQYF	TGTGCCAGCAGCCGACAGGGAGTGAAGACCCAGTACTTC
-	TRBV27	TRBJ2-5	few	CASSSGGRETQYF	TGTGCCAGCAGTTCCGGGGGTCGGGAGACCCAGTACTTC
-	TRBV18	TRBJ1-5	medium-sized	CASSPSPQGGSNQPQHF	TGTGCCAGCTCACCATCCCCCCAGGGCGGAAGCAATCAGCCCCAGCATTTT
TRBD2	TRBV7-9	TRBJ2-5	-	CASSAGGGGVETQYF	TGTGCCAGCAGCGCCGGCGGGGGAGGGGTAGAGACCCAGTACTTC
TRBD1	TRBV2	TRBJ2-1	once	CASTPGQKQFF	TGTGCCAGCACACCGGGACAGAAGCAGTTCTTC
-	TRBV30	TRBJ1-2	-	CAWSVGLPGRDYGYTF	TGTGCCTGGAGTGTAGGGTTACCTGGGAGGGACTATGGCTACACCTTC
-	TRBV6-5	TRBJ1-2	few	CASSYSRNSYGYTF	TGTGCCAGCAGTTACTCACGGAATTCCTATGGCTACACCTTC
TRBD2	TRBV11-2	TRBJ2-7	once	CASSLGASGAYEQYF	TGTGCCAGCAGCTTAGGGGCTAGCGGAGCCTACGAGCAGTACTTC
-	TRBV2	TRBJ2-5	-	CASSASSHETQYF	TGTGCCAGCAGTGCGTCTAGCCATGAGACCCAGTACTTC
-	TRBV14	TRBJ1-6	-	CASSQDLEVKSLHF	TGTGCCAGCAGCCAAGATCTTGAGGTTAAATCCCTCCACTTT
-	TRBV7-8	TRBJ1-3	medium-sized	CASTYLMGNTIYF	TGTGCCAGCACCTACCTCATGGGAAACACCATATATTTT